This TCR beta chain comes out of a study of cytomegalovirus exposure and HLA in healthy donors. For the study at large: In an early release, HLA-typed donors contributed roughly 85 million unique TCR sequences. Findings and caveats of the study: An analysis done earlier found most TCR beta V segments productive about 87% or about 30% of the time. TCR beta chain V- and J-gene trimming was linked, in a later analysis, to a missense variant in DCLRE1C.

Note on this clone: Its antigen is unknown.

Germline assignment: CDR1 LNHDA and CDR2 SQIVND (reference sequence). This CDR3 contains 15 residues. Trimming removed 4 bases from V and 6 bases from J; junction bases left unmatched: 5. The PCR employed 60 Vbeta primers together with 13 Jbeta primers. Generated by immunoSEQ multiplex PCR, the TCRdb table keeps only in-frame clones and is missing some. The sample yields some 130,000 clones, approximately 79% seen once. The chain joins TRBV19 to TRBJ1-5; 11 nucleotides agree with TRBD1. The sequence came from a male donor in good health and CMV-seronegative. Sequencing was carried out using PBMCs. The CDR3 region has the DNA TGTGCCAGTAGTAGGGGACAGGGGGTGTCTCAGCCCCAGCATTTT. This encodes CASSRGQGVSQPQHF.